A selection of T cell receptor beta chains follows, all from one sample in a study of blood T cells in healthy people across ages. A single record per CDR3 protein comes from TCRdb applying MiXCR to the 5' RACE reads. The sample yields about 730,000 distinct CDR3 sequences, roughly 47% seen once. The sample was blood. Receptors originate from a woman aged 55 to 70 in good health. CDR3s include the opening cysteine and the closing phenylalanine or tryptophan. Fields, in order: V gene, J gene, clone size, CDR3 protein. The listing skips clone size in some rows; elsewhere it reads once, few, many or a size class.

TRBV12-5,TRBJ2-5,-,CASGPGFAETQYF
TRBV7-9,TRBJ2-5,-,CASSTRESTQYF
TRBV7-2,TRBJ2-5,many,CASSLMGLGQETQYF
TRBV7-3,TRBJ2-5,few,CASSPSGAREAQYF
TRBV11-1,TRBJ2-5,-,CASSPRGAGWSETQYF
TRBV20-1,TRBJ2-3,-,CSAASGTTDTQYF
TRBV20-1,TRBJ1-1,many,CSAIPLDSQNTEAFF
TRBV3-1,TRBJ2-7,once,CASSQPSTGLAGAGEQYF
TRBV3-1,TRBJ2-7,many,CASSQARGRTYEQYF
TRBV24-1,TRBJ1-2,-,CATSDSDRFGGYTF
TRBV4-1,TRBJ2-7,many,CASSVRDRSYEQYF
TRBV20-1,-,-,CSARDSKRDAYYNEQYF
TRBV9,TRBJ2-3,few,CASSAPLTDTQYF
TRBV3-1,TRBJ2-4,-,CASSLVPRAAKNIQYF
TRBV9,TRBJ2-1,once,CASSVTVLTNNEQFF
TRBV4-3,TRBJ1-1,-,CASSQGNTGMNTEAFF
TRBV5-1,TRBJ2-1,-,CAMTTEAFNEQFF
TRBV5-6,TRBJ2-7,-,CASRSTGGDYEQYF
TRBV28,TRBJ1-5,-,CASTRGAVNQPQHF
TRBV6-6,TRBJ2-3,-,CASRDTGSTDTQYF
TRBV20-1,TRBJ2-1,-,CSWMDRAYNEQFF
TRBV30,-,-,CAWSQGYEQYF
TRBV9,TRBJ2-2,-,CASSTSWTNTGELFF
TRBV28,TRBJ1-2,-,CASATNNPNYGYTF
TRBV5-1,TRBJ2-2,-,CASSPGLHLNTGELFF
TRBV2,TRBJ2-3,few,CASSGDRQRDTQYF
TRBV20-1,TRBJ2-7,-,CSASRDRGEHEQYF
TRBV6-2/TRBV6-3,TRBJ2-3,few,CASSWRLGGTDTQYF
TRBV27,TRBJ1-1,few,CASTLTTGRNTEAFF
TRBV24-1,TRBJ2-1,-,CATSDSSGGSYNEQFF
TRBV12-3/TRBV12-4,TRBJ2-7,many,CASSLSGTGSYEQYF
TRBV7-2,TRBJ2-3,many,CASSRDTDTQYF
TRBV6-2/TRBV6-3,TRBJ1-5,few,CASSDMQNNQPQHF
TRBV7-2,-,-,CASSSPGLAAEQYF
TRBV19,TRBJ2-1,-,CASSPWGLAGKSGNEQFF
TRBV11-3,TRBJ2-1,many,CASSLGAGVGNEQFF
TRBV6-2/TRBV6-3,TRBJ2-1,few,CASSSIATKQFF
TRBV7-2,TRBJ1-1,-,CASSSDSMNTEAFF